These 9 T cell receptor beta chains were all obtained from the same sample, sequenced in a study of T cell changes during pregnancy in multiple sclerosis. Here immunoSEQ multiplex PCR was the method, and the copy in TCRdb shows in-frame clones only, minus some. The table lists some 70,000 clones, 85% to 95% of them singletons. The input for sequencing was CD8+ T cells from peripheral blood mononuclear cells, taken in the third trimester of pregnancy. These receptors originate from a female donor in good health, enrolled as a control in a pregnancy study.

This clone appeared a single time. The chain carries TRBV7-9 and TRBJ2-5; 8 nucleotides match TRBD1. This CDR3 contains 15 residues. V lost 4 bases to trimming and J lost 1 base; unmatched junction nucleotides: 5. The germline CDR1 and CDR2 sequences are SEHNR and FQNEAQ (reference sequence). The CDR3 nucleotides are TGTGCCAGCAGCTCCGACAGGGGAAGCCAAGAGACCCAGTACTTC. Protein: CASSSDRGSQETQYF.

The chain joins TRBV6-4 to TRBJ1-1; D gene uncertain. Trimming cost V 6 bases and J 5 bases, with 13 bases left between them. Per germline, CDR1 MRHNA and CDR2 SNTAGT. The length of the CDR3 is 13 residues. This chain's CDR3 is CASRKSLETEAFF. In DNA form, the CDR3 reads TGTGCCAGCAGAAAAAGTCTGGAGACTGAAGCTTTCTTT.

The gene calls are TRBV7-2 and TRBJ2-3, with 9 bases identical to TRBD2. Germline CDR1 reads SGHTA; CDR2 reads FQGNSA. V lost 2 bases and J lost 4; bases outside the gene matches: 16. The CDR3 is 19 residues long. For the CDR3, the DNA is TGTGCCAGCAGCTTAAATATCCTGCGGGGGGGCCGAGACCCAGATACGCAGTATTTT. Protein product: CASSLNILRGGRDPDTQYF.

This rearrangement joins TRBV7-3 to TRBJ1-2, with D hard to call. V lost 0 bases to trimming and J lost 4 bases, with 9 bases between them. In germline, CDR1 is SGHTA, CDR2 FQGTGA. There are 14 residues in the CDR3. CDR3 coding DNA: TGTGCCAGCAGCTTAACCGAGGGATCCTATGGCTACACCTTC. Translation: CASSLTEGSYGYTF. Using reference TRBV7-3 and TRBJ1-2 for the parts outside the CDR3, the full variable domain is GAGVSQTPSNKVTEKGKYVELRCDPISGHTALYWYRQSLGQGPEFLIYFQGTGAADDSGLPNDRFFAVRPEGSVSTLKIQRTERGDSAVYLCASSLTEGSYGYTFGSGTRLTVV.

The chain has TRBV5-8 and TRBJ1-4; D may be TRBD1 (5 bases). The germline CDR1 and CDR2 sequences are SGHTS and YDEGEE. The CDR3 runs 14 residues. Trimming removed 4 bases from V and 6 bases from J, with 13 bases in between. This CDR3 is CASSPGDSDEKLFF. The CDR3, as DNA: TGTGCCAGCAGCCCGGGGGACTCCGATGAAAAACTGTTTTTT.

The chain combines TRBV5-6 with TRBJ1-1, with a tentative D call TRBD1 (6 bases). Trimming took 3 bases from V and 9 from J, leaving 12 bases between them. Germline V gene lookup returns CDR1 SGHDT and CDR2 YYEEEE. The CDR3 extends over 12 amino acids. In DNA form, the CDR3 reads TGTGCCAGCAGCTATGGACAGATCCAAGCTTTCTTT. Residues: CASSYGQIQAFF.

CDR3 bases: TGTGCCAGTAGCACCCTACTGGGACAGGCTTCCTACGAGCAGTACTTC. It specifies CASSTLLGQASYEQYF. The V and J genes are TRBV19 and TRBJ2-7; 8 bases are shared with TRBD1. CDR1 is LNHDA, CDR2 SQIVND, per germline (reference sequence). The CDR3 consists of 16 residues. Trimming removed 6 bases from V and 1 base from J; junction bases left unmatched: 11.

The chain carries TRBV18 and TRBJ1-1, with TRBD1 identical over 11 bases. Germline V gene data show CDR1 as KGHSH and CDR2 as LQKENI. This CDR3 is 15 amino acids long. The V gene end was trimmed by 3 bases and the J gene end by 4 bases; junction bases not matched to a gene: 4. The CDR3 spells CASSPAGTGGTEAFF. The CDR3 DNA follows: TGTGCCAGCTCACCGGCCGGGACAGGGGGCACTGAAGCTTTCTTT.

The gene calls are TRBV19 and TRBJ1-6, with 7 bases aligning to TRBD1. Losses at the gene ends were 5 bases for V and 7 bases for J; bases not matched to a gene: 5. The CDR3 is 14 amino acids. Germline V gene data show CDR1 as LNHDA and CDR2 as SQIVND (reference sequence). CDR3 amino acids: CASSSGQLNSPLHF. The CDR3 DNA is TGTGCCAGTAGTTCGGGACAGCTGAATTCACCCCTCCACTTT.